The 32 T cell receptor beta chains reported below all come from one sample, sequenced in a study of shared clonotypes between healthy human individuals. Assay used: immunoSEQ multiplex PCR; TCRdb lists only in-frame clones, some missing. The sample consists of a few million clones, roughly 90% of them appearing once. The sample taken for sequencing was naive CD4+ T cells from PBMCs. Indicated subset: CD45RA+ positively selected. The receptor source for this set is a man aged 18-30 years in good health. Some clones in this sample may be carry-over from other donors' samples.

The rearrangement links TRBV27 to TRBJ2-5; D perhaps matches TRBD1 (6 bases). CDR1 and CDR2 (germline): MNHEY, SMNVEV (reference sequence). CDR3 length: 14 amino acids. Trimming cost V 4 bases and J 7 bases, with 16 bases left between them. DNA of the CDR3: TGTGCCAGCAGTTCGTCCACAGGGTCGGGGACCCAGTACTTC. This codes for CASSSSTGSGTQYF.

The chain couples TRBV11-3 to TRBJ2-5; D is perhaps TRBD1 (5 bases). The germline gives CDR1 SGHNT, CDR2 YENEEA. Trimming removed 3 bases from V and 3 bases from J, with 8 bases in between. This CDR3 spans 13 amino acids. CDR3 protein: CASSFSGKETQYF. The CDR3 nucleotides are TGTGCCAGCAGCTTCTCAGGGAAAGAGACCCAGTACTTC.

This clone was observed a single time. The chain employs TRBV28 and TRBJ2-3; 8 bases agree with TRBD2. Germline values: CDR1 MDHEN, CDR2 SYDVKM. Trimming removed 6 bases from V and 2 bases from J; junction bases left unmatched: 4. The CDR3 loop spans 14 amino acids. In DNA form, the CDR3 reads TGTGCCAGCAGCATAGCGGGACTCACAGATACGCAGTATTTT. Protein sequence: CASSIAGLTDTQYF.

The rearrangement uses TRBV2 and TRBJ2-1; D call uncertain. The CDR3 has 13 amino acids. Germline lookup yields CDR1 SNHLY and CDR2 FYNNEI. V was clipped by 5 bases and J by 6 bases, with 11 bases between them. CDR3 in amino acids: CASSPLLGNEQFF. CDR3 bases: TGTGCCAGCAGTCCCCTCCTAGGCAATGAGCAGTTCTTC. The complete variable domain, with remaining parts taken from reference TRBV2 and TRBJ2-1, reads EPEVTQTPSHQVTQMGQEVILRCVPISNHLYFYWYRQILGQKVEFLVSFYNNEISEKSEIFDDQFSVERPDGSNFTLKIRSTKLEDSAMYFCASSPLLGNEQFFGPGTRLTVL.

The CDR3 DNA sequence: TGTGCCAGCCGAGGGGGTGAAGCTTTCTTT. It encodes CASRGGEAFF. J is TRBJ1-1 and V is TRBV6-1; D perhaps matches TRBD1 (6 bases). Germline lookup yields CDR1 MNHNS and CDR2 SASEGT. V was shortened by 8 bases and J by 7 bases, with 8 bases between the two germline ends. This CDR3 comprises 10 residues.

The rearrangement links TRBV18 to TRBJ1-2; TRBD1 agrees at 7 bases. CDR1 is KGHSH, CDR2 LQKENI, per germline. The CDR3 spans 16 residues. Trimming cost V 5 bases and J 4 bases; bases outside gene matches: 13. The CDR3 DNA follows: TGTGCCAGCTCAGAGGGACAGAAGCTTGTTGGCTATGGCTACACCTTC. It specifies CASSEGQKLVGYGYTF. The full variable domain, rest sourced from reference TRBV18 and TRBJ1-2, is NAGVMQNPRHLVRRRGQEARLRCSPMKGHSHVYWYRQLPEEGLKFMVYLQKENIIDESGMPKERFSAEFPKEGPSILRIQQVVRGDSAAYFCASSEGQKLVGYGYTFGSGTRLTVV.

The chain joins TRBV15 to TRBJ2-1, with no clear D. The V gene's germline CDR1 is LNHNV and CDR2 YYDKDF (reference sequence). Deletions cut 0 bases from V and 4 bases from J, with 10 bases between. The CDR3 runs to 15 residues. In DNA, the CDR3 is TGTGCCACCAGCAGAGATCGGTTGCTGTACAATGAGCAGTTCTTC. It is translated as CATSRDRLLYNEQFF.

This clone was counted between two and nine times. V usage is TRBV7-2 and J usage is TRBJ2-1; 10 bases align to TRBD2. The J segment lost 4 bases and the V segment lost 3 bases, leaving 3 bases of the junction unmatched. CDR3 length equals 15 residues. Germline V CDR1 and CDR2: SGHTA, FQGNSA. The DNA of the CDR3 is TGTGCCAGCAGCTTTGCTAGCGGGGGATACAATGAGCAGTTCTTC. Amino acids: CASSFASGGYNEQFF.

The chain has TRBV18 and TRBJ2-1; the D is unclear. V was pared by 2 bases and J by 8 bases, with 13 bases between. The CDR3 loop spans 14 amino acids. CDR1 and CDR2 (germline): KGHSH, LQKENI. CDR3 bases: TGTGCCAGCTCACCAGGTCGAAGTTCCGATGAGCAGTTCTTC. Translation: CASSPGRSSDEQFF.

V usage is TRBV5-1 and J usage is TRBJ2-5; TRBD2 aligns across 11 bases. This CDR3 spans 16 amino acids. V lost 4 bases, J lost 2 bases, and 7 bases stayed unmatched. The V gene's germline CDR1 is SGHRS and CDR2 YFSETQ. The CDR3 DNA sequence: TGCGCCAGCAGCCCCGGGGTAGCGGGAGGGCAAGAGACCCAGTACTTC. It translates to CASSPGVAGGQETQYF.

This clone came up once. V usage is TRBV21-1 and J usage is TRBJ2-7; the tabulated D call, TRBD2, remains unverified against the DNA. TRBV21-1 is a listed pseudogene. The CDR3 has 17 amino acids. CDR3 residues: CASSDPLAGVSGCEQYF. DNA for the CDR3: TGTGCCAGCAGCGACCCCCTAGCGGGAGTGTCTGGGTGCGAGCAGTACTTC.

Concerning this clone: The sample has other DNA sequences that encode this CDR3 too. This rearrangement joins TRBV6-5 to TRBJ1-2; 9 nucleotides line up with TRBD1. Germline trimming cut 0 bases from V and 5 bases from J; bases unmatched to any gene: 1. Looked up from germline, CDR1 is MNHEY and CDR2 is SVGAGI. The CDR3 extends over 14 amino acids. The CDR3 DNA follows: TGTGCCAGCAGTTACTCGACAGGGGGTTATGGCTACACCTTC. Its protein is CASSYSTGGYGYTF.

The CDR3 DNA follows: TGTGCCAGCAGTGAGACAGGGATTGTTGGCTACACCTTC. It translates to CASSETGIVGYTF. This chain links TRBV14 with TRBJ1-2; 7 positions agree with TRBD1. This CDR3 comprises 13 residues. The ends lost 6 bases at V and 7 bases at J; junction bases unmatched: 8. From germline, CDR1 is SGHDN and CDR2 FVKESK.

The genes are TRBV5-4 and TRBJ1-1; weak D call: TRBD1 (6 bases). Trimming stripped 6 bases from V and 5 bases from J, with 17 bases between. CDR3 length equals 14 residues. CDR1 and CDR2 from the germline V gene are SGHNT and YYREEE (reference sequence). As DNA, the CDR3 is TGTGCCAGCACCATACAGGGCGCCGGGACTGAAGCTTTCTTT. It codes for CASTIQGAGTEAFF.

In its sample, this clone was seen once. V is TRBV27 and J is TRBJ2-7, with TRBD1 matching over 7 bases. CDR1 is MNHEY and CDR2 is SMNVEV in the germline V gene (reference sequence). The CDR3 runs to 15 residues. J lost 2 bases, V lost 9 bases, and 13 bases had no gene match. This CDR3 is CARPTRPGQPYEQYF. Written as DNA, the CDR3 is TGTGCCAGACCAACGCGGCCGGGACAGCCCTACGAGCAGTACTTC.

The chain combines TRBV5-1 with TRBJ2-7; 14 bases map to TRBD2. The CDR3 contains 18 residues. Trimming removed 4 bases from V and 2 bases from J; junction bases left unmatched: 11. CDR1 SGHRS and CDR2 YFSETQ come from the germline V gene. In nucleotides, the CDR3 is TGCGCCAGCAGCCCCAATTCCTTGACTAGCGGGAGGGCCTACGAGCAGTACTTC. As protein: CASSPNSLTSGRAYEQYF.

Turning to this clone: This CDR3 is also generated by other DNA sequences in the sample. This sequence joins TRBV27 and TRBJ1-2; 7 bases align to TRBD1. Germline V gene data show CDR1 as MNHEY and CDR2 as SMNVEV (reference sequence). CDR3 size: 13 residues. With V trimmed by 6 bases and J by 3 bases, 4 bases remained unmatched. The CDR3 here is CASSPQGDYGYTF. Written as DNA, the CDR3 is TGTGCCAGCAGCCCCCAGGGGGACTATGGCTACACCTTC.

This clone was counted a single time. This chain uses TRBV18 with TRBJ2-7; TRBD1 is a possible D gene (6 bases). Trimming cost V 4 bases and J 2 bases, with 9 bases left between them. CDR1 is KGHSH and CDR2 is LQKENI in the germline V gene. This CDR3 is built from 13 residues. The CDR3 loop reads CASSQQGPYEQYF. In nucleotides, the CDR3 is TGTGCCAGCTCACAACAGGGCCCCTACGAGCAGTACTTC.

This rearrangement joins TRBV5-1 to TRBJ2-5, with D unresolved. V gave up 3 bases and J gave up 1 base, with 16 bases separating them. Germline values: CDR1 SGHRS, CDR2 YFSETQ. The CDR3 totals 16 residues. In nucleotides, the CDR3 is TGCGCCAGCAGCTCCTATGGACCTCCGGCCCAAGAGACCCAGTACTTC. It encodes CASSSYGPPAQETQYF.

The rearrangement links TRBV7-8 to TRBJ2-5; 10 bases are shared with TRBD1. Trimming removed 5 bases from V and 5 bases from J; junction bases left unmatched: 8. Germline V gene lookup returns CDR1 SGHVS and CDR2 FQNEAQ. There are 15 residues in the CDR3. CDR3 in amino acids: CASSSRTGGKETQYF. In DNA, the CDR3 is TGTGCCAGCAGCAGCCGGACAGGGGGGAAGGAGACCCAGTACTTC.

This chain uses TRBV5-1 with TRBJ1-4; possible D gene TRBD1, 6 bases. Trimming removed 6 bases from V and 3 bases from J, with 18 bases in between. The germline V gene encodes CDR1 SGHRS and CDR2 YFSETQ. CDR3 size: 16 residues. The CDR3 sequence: CASTQAGGAANEKLFF. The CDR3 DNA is TGCGCCAGCACTCAGGCGGGGGGCGCAGCTAATGAAAAACTGTTTTTT. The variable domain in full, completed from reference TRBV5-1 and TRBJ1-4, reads KAGVTQTPRYLIKTRGQQVTLSCSPISGHRSVSWYQQTPGQGLQFLFEYFSETQRNKGNFPGRFSGRQFSNSRSEMNVSTLELGDSALYLCASTQAGGAANEKLFFGSGTQLSVL.

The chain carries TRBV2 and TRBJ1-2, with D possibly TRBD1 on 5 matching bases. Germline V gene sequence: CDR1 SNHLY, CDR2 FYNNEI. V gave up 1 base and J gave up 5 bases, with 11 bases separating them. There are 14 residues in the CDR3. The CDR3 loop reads CASSEVPGGYGYTF. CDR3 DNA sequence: TGTGCCAGCAGTGAAGTTCCGGGGGGATATGGCTACACCTTC.

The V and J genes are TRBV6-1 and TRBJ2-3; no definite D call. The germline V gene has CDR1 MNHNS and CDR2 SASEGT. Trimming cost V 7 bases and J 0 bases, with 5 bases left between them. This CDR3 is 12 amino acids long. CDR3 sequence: CASKYSTDTQYF. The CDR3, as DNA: TGTGCCAGCAAATACAGCACAGATACGCAGTATTTT.

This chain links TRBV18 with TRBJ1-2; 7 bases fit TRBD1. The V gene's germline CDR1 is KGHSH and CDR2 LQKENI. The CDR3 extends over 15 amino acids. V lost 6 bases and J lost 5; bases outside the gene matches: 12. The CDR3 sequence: CASSRGTAVQYGYTF. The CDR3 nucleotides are TGTGCCAGCTCTCGTGGGACAGCGGTTCAGTATGGCTACACCTTC.

The DNA of the CDR3 is TGTGCCTGGAGTCCGGACACCGGCATTCAGTACTTC. It yields the protein CAWSPDTGIQYF. The chain has TRBV30 and TRBJ2-4, with D perhaps matching TRBD1 (5 bases). Germline V CDR1 and CDR2: GTSNPN, SVGIG (reference sequence). The CDR3 spans 12 residues. V was trimmed by 2 bases and J by 9 bases, leaving 11 bases between them.

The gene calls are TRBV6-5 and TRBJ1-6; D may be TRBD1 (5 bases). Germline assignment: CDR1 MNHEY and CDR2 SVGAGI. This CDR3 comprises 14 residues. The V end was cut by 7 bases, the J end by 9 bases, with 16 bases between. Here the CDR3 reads CASTGGRVASPLHF. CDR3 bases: TGTGCCAGCACCGGGGGAAGGGTAGCTTCACCCCTCCACTTT.

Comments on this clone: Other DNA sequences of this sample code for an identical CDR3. CDR3 sequence: CASSLGGGKETQYF. CDR3 sequence (DNA): TGTGCCAGCAGCTTAGGTGGAGGGAAAGAGACCCAGTACTTC. The V gene is TRBV7-3, the J gene TRBJ2-5, with a tentative D call TRBD2 (6 bases). Deletions cut 2 bases from V and 3 bases from J, with 10 bases between. The CDR3 runs 14 residues. CDR1 is SGHTA and CDR2 is FQGTGA in the germline V gene.

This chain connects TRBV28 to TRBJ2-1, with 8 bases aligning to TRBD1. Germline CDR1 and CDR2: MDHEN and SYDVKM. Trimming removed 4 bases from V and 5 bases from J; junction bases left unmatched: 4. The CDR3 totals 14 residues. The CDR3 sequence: CASSSRQGHNEQFF. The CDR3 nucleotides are TGTGCCAGCAGTTCCCGACAGGGGCACAATGAGCAGTTCTTC.

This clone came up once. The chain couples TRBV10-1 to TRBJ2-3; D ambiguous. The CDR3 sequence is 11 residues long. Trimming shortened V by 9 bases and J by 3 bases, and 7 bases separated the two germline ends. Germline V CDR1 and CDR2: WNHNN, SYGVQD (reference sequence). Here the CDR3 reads CARTETDTQYF. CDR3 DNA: TGCGCCAGGACTGAAACAGATACGCAGTATTTT.

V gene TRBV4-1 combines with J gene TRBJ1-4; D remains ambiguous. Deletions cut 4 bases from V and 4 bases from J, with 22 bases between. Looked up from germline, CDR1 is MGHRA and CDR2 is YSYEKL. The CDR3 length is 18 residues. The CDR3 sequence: CASSLPEDQYFSNEKLFF. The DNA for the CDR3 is TGCGCCAGCAGCCTCCCTGAGGACCAATACTTCAGTAATGAAAAACTGTTTTTT.

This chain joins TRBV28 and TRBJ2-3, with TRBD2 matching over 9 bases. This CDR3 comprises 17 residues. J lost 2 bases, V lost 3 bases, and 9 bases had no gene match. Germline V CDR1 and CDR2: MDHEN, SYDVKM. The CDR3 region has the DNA TGTGCCAGCAGTTTTGGGCTAGCGGGACTAAACACAGATACGCAGTATTTT. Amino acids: CASSFGLAGLNTDTQYF.

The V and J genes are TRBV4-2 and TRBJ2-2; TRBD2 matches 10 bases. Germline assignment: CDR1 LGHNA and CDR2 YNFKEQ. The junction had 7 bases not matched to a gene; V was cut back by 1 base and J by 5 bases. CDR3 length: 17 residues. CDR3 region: CASSQGALAGETGELFF. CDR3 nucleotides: TGTGCCAGCAGCCAAGGGGCCCTAGCGGGAGAGACCGGGGAGCTGTTTTTT.